Sequencing of this T cell receptor beta chain was carried out in a study of T cell repertoires in cytomegalovirus infection (dated by TCRdb to the late 2010s). As for the study more broadly: Because public TCR beta signatures pointed to carriage of CMV infection together with the matching HLA type, the HLA type of each donor mattered for the analysis. The study at large found these results: In the ex vivo response, HLA-C-restricted CMV-specific TCR beta clonotypes were dominant, and in two of eight donors the single most frequent clonotype came from this HLA-C-restricted group. Cumulative frequency of public TCR beta family members discriminated carriers of CMV infection plus the relevant HLA type in this cohort and an independent roughly 350-donor cohort.

Data came from an Illumina HiSeq 1500. The public reads were reanalyzed by TCRdb: fastp trimming at Q25, MiXCR alignment, in-frame beta chains only. Rows matching on CDR3 protein sequence are summarized as one entry with the most common DNA and genes. The sample records 350,000 to 450,000 distinct CDR3 sequences, about a sixth of which are singletons. Roughly 8.7% of the sample comes from the top ten. This clonotype was counted a few times. What antigen it recognizes has not been identified. Per-base qualities were not stored, and no clone one base away is much larger. The sequenced sample was PBMCs. The receptor was derived from a human donor in good health (CMV status not recorded). Some clones in this sample may be carry-over from other donors' samples.

The DNA sequence follows: TGTGCCAGCTCACCACCGGCTAGCGGGAGAGTGGGGGCGGTAAGATCCGTGGAGACCCAGTACTTC. This sequence encodes CASSPPASGRVGAVRSVETQYF. The chain employs TRBV18 and TRBJ2-5; the junction holds 10 bases that match TRBD2. Counted from cysteine to phenylalanine, this CDR3 has 22 amino acids. This entry keeps only the CDR3 DNA: 66 bases, framed from base 1. V is pruned by 0 bases and J by 5 bases, leaving 24 bases of the junction without a gene match. CDR1 KGHSH and CDR2 LQKENI are derived from the germline V gene.